These 30 T cell receptor beta chains share one sample of origin, sequenced in a study of tumor-infiltrating lymphocytes in primary liver carcinoma. Researchers drew blood RNA from unsorted whole blood and extracted germline DNA as well. Researchers generated TCR beta cDNA from about 530 ng of total RNA, relying on a constant-region primer. ARM-PCR, slightly modified, supplied the TCR beta libraries through three nested multiplex PCR rounds. The two initial PCR rounds, nine to eleven cycles each, used TRBV1-TRBV30 forward and C-beta reverse primers. MiXCR, applied by TCRdb to the multiplex PCR reads, yields one record per CDR3 protein. The sample includes about 300,000 distinct CDR3 sequences, roughly two thirds of them seen just once. The specimen was peripheral blood. The receptors were sampled from a man aged 40-49 years with primary liver carcinoma and hepatitis B virus infection.

As for this clonotype: A much larger clone lies one base from this, so it may be a read error. This CDR3 fails to terminate in the conserved phenylalanine or tryptophan, so it likely reflects a read error. The chain uses TRBV29-1 and TRBJ2-5; D ambiguous. This CDR3 region has 14 residues. Germline V gene sequence: CDR1 SQVTM, CDR2 ANQGSEA. Trimming shortened V by 3 bases and J by 1 base, and 12 bases separated the two germline ends. Here the CDR3 reads CSVEGGRIQETQYL. CDR3 nucleotide sequence: TGCAGCGTTGAGGGCGGACGGATCCAAGAGACCCAGTACCTC.

This chain joins TRBV6-6 and TRBJ2-7; D gene unclear. V was shortened by 0 bases and J by 3 bases, with 12 bases between the two germline ends. CDR1 is MNHNY, CDR2 SVGAGI, per germline (reference sequence). The CDR3 loop spans 15 amino acids. DNA for the CDR3: TGTGCCAGCAGTTACTCGATGGCGGATTTCTACGAGCAGTACTTC. The encoded protein is CASSYSMADFYEQYF.

Worth noting for this clonotype: One end of the junction varies from germline; a read error may be responsible. The V gene is TRBV6-5, the J gene TRBJ2-7; the D gene is possibly TRBD2 (5 bases). The germline V gene has CDR1 MNHEY and CDR2 SVGAGI. The CDR3 covers 13 residues. The CDR3 nucleotides are TGTGCCAGCAGTCGGGGTAGTTCCTGCGAGCAGTACTTC. Translation gives CASSRGSSCEQYF.

This clonotype showed up just a few times. V is TRBV12-3 or TRBV12-4 and J is TRBJ1-4; weak D call: TRBD1 (5 bases). The CDR3 has 15 residues. Trimming pared 5 bases from V and 8 bases from J, leaving 18 bases between. CDR3 sequence: CASSLRQAGGEKLFF. The CDR3 bases are TGTGCCAGCAGTCTCAGACAAGCTGGGGGGGAAAAACTGTTTTTT.

This chain links TRBV10-2 with TRBJ2-7; D is unclear. V was pared by 10 bases and J by 5 bases, with 15 bases between. Germline CDR1 reads WSHSY; CDR2 reads SAAADI. The CDR3 covers 12 residues. CDR3 loop: CATSPVADEQYF. The CDR3 DNA sequence: TGCGCCACCTCCCCCGTGGCAGACGAGCAGTACTTC.

This clonotype was picked up one time. A much larger clone sits a single nucleotide away, making a read error possible. The chain carries TRBV4-1 and TRBJ2-1; D ambiguous. The CDR3 runs to 16 residues. The V gene's germline CDR1 is MGHRA and CDR2 YSYEKL. V was cut by 4 bases and J by 2 bases, with 15 bases left in between. In DNA form, the CDR3 reads TGCGCCAGCAGCCGAGTTCACATACTCACCTACAATGAGCAGTTCTTC. Its protein product is CASSRVHILTYNEQFF.

The CDR3 DNA follows: TGTGCCAGCAGACGGACTAACGAAAGCTACGAGCAGTACTTC. Amino acids: CASRRTNESYEQYF. The chain links TRBV11-1 to TRBJ2-7, with a possible D match to TRBD2 (6 bases). CDR1 SGHAT and CDR2 FQDESV come from the germline V gene (reference sequence). This CDR3 is 14 amino acids long. Trimming shortened V by 6 bases and J by 3 bases, and 15 bases separated the two germline ends.

This clonotype was recorded many times. The V gene is TRBV10-1, the J gene TRBJ2-1; D gene ambiguous. V gave up 6 bases and J gave up 9 bases, with 12 bases separating them. The CDR3 length is 12 residues. The germline gives CDR1 WNHNN, CDR2 SYGVQD (reference sequence). The CDR3 DNA reads TGCGCCAGCAGCAGGAGCTCGGGTGAGCAGTTCTTC. The encoded protein is CASSRSSGEQFF.

With respect to this clonotype: A read error is likely, as this CDR3 ends without the conserved phenylalanine or tryptophan. The limits of the CDR3 on the DNA are not certain, so only TCRdb's listed CDR3 is given. The chain joins TRBV4-2 to TRBJ1-2. Germline values: CDR1 LGHNA, CDR2 YNFKEQ. The CDR3 extends over 11 residues, inclusive of both ends. CDR3 sequence: CASSQNMGYSS.

Of note for this clonotype: Sequence at one end of the junction differs from germline and may be a read error. The chain combines TRBV11-2 with TRBJ1-1; 8 bases align to TRBD1. In germline, CDR1 is SGHAT, CDR2 FQNNGV. CDR3 length equals 14 residues. DNA for the CDR3: TGTGCCAGCCTCCTACAGGGGGAAGTCACTGAATCTTTCTTT. Its protein product is CASLLQGEVTESFF. Supplemented by reference TRBV11-2 and TRBJ1-1, the full variable domain reads EAGVAQSPRYKIIEKRQSVAFWCNPISGHATLYWYQQILGQGPKLLIQFQNNGVVDDSQLPKDRFSAERLKGVDSTLKIQPAKLEDSAVYLCASLLQGEVTESFFGQGTRLTVV.

With regard to this clonotype: This may be a read error, as it is one base from a much larger clone. This sequence joins TRBV6-5 and TRBJ2-2, with 7 bases fitting TRBD1. This CDR3 contains 16 residues. Per the germline V gene, CDR1 is MNHEY and CDR2 is SVGAGI. The V gene end was trimmed by 4 bases and the J gene end by 7 bases; junction bases not matched to a gene: 12. The DNA of the CDR3 is TGTGCCAGCAGTTTCGTCCCGGGACAGAGTTACGGGGAGCTGTTTTTT. Translated, it gives CASSFVPGQSYGELFF.

Many counts were recorded for this clonotype. The gene calls are TRBV4-3 and TRBJ2-2; 10 nucleotides line up with TRBD1. The germline V gene has CDR1 LGHNA and CDR2 YSLEER. V lost 4 bases, J lost 4 bases, and 6 bases stayed unmatched. The CDR3 totals 16 residues. CDR3 DNA sequence: TGCGCCAGCAGCCTCGGGACAGGGGAGCCCACCGGGGAGCTGTTTTTT. This encodes CASSLGTGEPTGELFF.

A word on this clonotype: Relative to the germline gene, one junction end is altered; a read error may explain this. The gene calls are TRBV7-9 and TRBJ2-1; 15 nucleotides agree with TRBD2. The CDR3 is 15 residues long. Germline lookup yields CDR1 SEHNR and CDR2 FQNEAQ (reference sequence). The CDR3, as DNA: TGTACCAGCAACCCGGGACTAGCGGGAGGAAATGAGCAGTTCTTC. Encoded protein: CTSNPGLAGGNEQFF.

The J gene is TRBJ1-4, the V gene TRBV29-1, with TRBD1 identical over 9 bases. Germline values: CDR1 SQVTM, CDR2 ANQGSEA. CDR3 size: 14 residues. CDR3 sequence reads: CILGDRANNEKLFF. As DNA, the CDR3 is TGCATCTTGGGGGACAGGGCTAATAATGAAAAACTGTTTTTT.

This clonotype appeared many times. V is TRBV4-3 and J is TRBJ1-1, with TRBD1 matching over 7 bases. Germline V gene lookup returns CDR1 LGHNA and CDR2 YSLEER. J lost 0 bases, V lost 0 bases, and 19 bases had no gene match. The CDR3 extends over 21 amino acids. Here the CDR3 DNA reads TGCGCCAGCAGCCAAGATCTGTTAGGGGCTTTGACAGGGTGGCTGAACACTGAAGCTTTCTTT. As protein: CASSQDLLGALTGWLNTEAFF.

This clonotype was recorded a few times. This chain connects TRBV5-5 to TRBJ2-7; 9 bases are shared with TRBD1. Germline loops: CDR1 SGHKS, CDR2 YYEKEE (reference sequence). The CDR3 has 15 residues. The J segment lost 4 bases and the V segment lost 4 bases, leaving 9 bases of the junction unmatched. CDR3: CASSRVPGQGYEQYF. In DNA, the CDR3 is TGTGCCAGCAGCCGAGTCCCGGGACAGGGATACGAGCAGTACTTC.

Note on this clonotype: A much larger clone sits a single nucleotide away, making a read error possible. This chain joins TRBV6-5 and TRBJ2-3; a possible D gene is TRBD2 (5 bases). Germline assignment: CDR1 MNHEY and CDR2 SVGAGI. This CDR3 region has 17 residues. Trimming pared 6 bases from V and 0 bases from J, leaving 19 bases between. CDR3 region: CASSTSRVSESTDTQYF. The CDR3 DNA is TGTGCCAGCAGCACCTCTAGGGTTAGCGAAAGCACAGATACGCAGTATTTT.

Remarks on this clonotype: A read error may produce the germline difference seen at one junction end. This chain joins TRBV6-5 and TRBJ1-5; a weak D match, TRBD1 (6 bases). This CDR3 contains 16 residues. Germline lookup yields CDR1 MNHEY and CDR2 SVGAGI. In nucleotides, the CDR3 is TGTGTCAGCAGTCCTAGCTTCCGGGGGGCCGATCAGCCCCAGCATTTT. Translating it yields CVSSPSFRGADQPQHF.

Regarding this clonotype: A junction end diverges from the germline sequence, so it may reflect a read error. The chain employs TRBV11-2 and TRBJ2-1; TRBD2 matches 12 bases. Germline loops: CDR1 SGHAT, CDR2 FQNNGV. This CDR3 contains 16 residues. CDR3 protein: CVSSSELAGGPDEQFF. Written as DNA, the CDR3 is TGTGTCAGCAGCTCCGAACTAGCGGGAGGTCCGGATGAGCAGTTCTTC.

With regard to this clonotype: A read error may be the cause here, since a much bigger clone is one base away. The chain couples TRBV5-1 to TRBJ2-2; 9 bases match TRBD2. The V gene's germline CDR1 is SGHRS and CDR2 YFSETQ. The V and J ends lost 6 bases and 7 bases, in that order; junction bases with no gene match: 16. The CDR3 is 17 amino acids. The CDR3 sequence: CASNPGLARLGGGELFF. For the CDR3, the DNA is TGCGCCAGCAACCCTGGACTAGCGCGCCTTGGGGGCGGGGAGCTGTTTTTT.

The chain combines TRBV6-2 or TRBV6-3 with TRBJ2-5, with D tentatively TRBD1 or TRBD2 (6 bases each). V was pared by 6 bases and J by 2 bases, with 16 bases between. This CDR3 spans 15 amino acids. Germline-derived CDR1 and CDR2 are MNHEY and SVGEGT. This CDR3 is CASRSGGGVQETQYF. The CDR3 nucleotides read TGTGCCAGCAGGTCAGGAGGGGGTGTTCAAGAGACCCAGTACTTC.

This clonotype was counted many times. The genes are TRBV12-3 or TRBV12-4 and TRBJ2-2; TRBD1 or TRBD2 may be the D gene (5 bases each). V was trimmed by 11 bases and J by 5 bases, leaving 21 bases between them. The CDR3 loop spans 15 amino acids. CDR3 in DNA: TGTGCCGTCAAAGGCGAGGGACGGAGAACCGGGGAGCTGTTTTTT. This encodes CAVKGEGRRTGELFF.

With regard to this clonotype: This could be a read error, since a much larger clone is one nucleotide away. This sequence joins TRBV12-3 or TRBV12-4 and TRBJ2-2; D may match TRBD1 or TRBD2 (5 bases each). The CDR3 is 12 residues long. CDR3 residues: CASLANTGDLFF. CDR3 in DNA: TGTGCCAGCCTGGCGAACACCGGGGACCTGTTTTTT.

The genes are TRBV28 and TRBJ1-2, with D maybe TRBD1 (6 bases). Germline V CDR1 and CDR2: MDHEN, SYDVKM. CDR3 length: 11 amino acids. V lost 9 bases to trimming and J lost 8 bases, with 13 bases between them. CDR3 sequence: CASWTEIGYTF. The CDR3 coding sequence is TGTGCCAGTTGGACAGAGATCGGCTACACCTTC.

This clonotype was found many times. The chain recombines TRBV5-4 with TRBJ2-1; 12 bases match TRBD2. Trimming cost V 0 bases and J 2 bases; bases outside gene matches: 0. The germline V gene has CDR1 SGHNT and CDR2 YYREEE (reference sequence). The CDR3 has 16 amino acids. The CDR3 is CASSLGLAGAYNEQFF. CDR3 nucleotides: TGTGCCAGCAGCTTGGGACTAGCGGGAGCCTACAATGAGCAGTTCTTC.

This clonotype was recorded once. Its ends do not fully match the called genes, so a read error is possible. The CDR3 loop is CASNLADSGIYEQYF. DNA of the CDR3: TGTGCCAGCAACTTGGCGGACTCAGGGATTTACGAGCAGTACTTC. The chain recombines TRBV5-5 with TRBJ2-7, with D perhaps assigned TRBD1 or TRBD2 (5 bases each). The CDR3 contains 15 residues. Germline-derived CDR1 and CDR2 are SGHKS and YYEKEE (reference sequence).

Notes on this clonotype: It may be a read error: a sequence one base away is much more abundant. V gene TRBV6-2 or TRBV6-3 combines with J gene TRBJ2-7; 8 bases align to TRBD1. In germline, CDR1 is MNHEY, CDR2 SVGEGT. This CDR3 spans 15 amino acids. In DNA form, the CDR3 reads TGTGCCAACAGTACCCTCAGGACAGGGATTCACGAGCAGTACTTC. It is translated as CANSTLRTGIHEQYF.

Note on this clonotype: A much larger clone differs from this one at a single base, so this may be a read error. J is TRBJ2-7 and V is TRBV12-3 or TRBV12-4, with D hard to call. The V gene lost 6 bases and the J gene lost 7 bases, with 10 bases spanning the gap. The CDR3 consists of 11 residues. The CDR3 reads CASSRKNEQYF. In nucleotides, the CDR3 is TGTGCCAGCAGCAGGAAAAATGAGCAGTACTTC.

On this clonotype: At one end the junction does not follow the germline gene, possibly because of a read error. The gene calls are TRBV6-1 and TRBJ2-3; possible D gene TRBD2, 6 bases. Germline-derived CDR1 and CDR2 are MNHNS and SASEGT. This CDR3 has 17 residues. The CDR3 sequence is CASSEVVSSEDTDTQYF. In DNA form, the CDR3 reads TGCGCCAGCAGTGAAGTGGTGTCTAGCGAAGACACAGATACGCAGTATTTT.

This clonotype has ten or more counts. This chain joins TRBV11-2 and TRBJ1-5; weak D call: TRBD1 (5 bases). CDR1 is SGHAT, CDR2 FQNNGV, per germline. The CDR3 covers 15 residues. Between the trimmed V and J ends, which lost 4 bases and 8 bases, there was a span of 18 bases. The CDR3 DNA is TGTGCCAGCAGCTCCGGGGGACGGGTTGGCGAGCCCCAGCATTTT. Residues: CASSSGGRVGEPQHF.